Following are 12 T cell receptor beta chains from one sample sequenced in a study of cytomegalovirus exposure and HLA in healthy donors. PCR primers comprised 60 Vbeta and 13 Jbeta primers. The repertoire was sequenced with immunoSEQ multiplex PCR; TCRdb's copy has only in-frame clones and lacks some. Here the sample table reports fewer than 35,000 clones. The sequencing sample was made of PBMCs. Receptors originate from a female donor in good health and CMV-seronegative.

The chain links TRBV19 to TRBJ2-3; 7 bases match TRBD1. The trim removed 4 bases at V and 5 bases at J, leaving 12 bases unmatched. The length of the CDR3 is 16 residues. CDR1 and CDR2 (germline): LNHDA, SQIVND (reference sequence). In DNA, the CDR3 is TGTGCCAGTAGTACCGGACAGGACCCCCCCAGAGATACGCAGTATTTT. Residues: CASSTGQDPPRDTQYF.

The rearrangement uses TRBV5-4 and TRBJ1-6; possible D gene TRBD1, 6 bases. Per the germline V gene, CDR1 is SGHNT and CDR2 is YYREEE (reference sequence). The CDR3 runs to 17 residues. Trimming took 2 bases from V and 5 from J, leaving 17 bases between them. The CDR3 protein is CASSFKRLDSNNSPLHF. The CDR3 DNA sequence: TGTGCCAGCAGCTTTAAGAGGTTGGACAGCAATAATTCACCCCTCCACTTT.

This rearrangement joins TRBV9 to TRBJ2-3, with D maybe TRBD2 (5 bases). From germline, CDR1 is SGDLS and CDR2 YYNGEE. The CDR3 totals 15 residues. Trimming removed 4 bases at V and 3 bases at J, with 15 bases between. In nucleotides, the CDR3 is TGTGCCAGCAGCCTGGCGGGCACTGGGACAGATACGCAGTATTTT. It specifies CASSLAGTGTDTQYF.

This chain links TRBV9 with TRBJ1-3; 7 nucleotides match TRBD1. This CDR3 comprises 15 residues. Germline CDR1 and CDR2: SGDLS and YYNGEE. With 4 bases clipped from V and 0 bases from J, the junction kept 4 bases outside the gene matches. The CDR3 reads CASSPRDSSGNTIYF. The CDR3 DNA reads as TGTGCCAGCAGCCCCCGGGACAGCTCTGGAAACACCATATATTTT.

The chain links TRBV9 to TRBJ2-7; no clear D. This CDR3 spans 15 amino acids. Germline CDR1 and CDR2: SGDLS and YYNGEE. V was shortened by 1 base and J by 3 bases, with 14 bases between the two germline ends. The CDR3: CASSVKSSLDYEQYF. The CDR3 DNA reads as TGTGCCAGCAGCGTAAAGTCCTCCTTAGACTACGAGCAGTACTTC.

This chain uses TRBV28 with TRBJ2-3, with 8 bases aligning to TRBD2. The CDR3 runs to 18 residues. CDR1 is MDHEN, CDR2 SYDVKM, per germline. With V trimmed by 5 bases and J by 4 bases, 17 bases remained unmatched. The CDR3 is CASSLAFGSGMVADTQYF. CDR3 coding DNA: TGTGCCAGCAGTCTCGCCTTCGGTAGCGGGATGGTGGCAGATACGCAGTATTTT.

The rearrangement uses TRBV18 and TRBJ1-6, with D tentatively TRBD1 (5 bases). This CDR3 is 14 amino acids long. From germline, CDR1 is KGHSH and CDR2 LQKENI. Trimming pared 2 bases from V and 6 bases from J, leaving 8 bases between. This CDR3 is CASSPYGANSPLHF. The CDR3 nucleotides read TGTGCCAGCTCACCATATGGGGCTAATTCACCCCTCCACTTT. Full variable domain (remainder filled in from reference TRBV18 and TRBJ1-6): NAGVMQNPRHLVRRRGQEARLRCSPMKGHSHVYWYRQLPEEGLKFMVYLQKENIIDESGMPKERFSAEFPKEGPSILRIQQVVRGDSAAYFCASSPYGANSPLHFGNGTRLTVT.

The chain is built from TRBV19 and TRBJ1-4; D gene ambiguous. The V and J ends lost 3 bases and 3 bases respectively, with 8 bases between them. In germline, CDR1 is LNHDA, CDR2 SQIVND (reference sequence). The CDR3 totals 14 residues. The CDR3 DNA follows: TGTGCCAGTAGTATTCAGGTCTCTAATGAAAAACTGTTTTTT. It specifies CASSIQVSNEKLFF.

The rearrangement uses TRBV6-4 and TRBJ2-2, with 8 bases identical to TRBD2. The CDR3 covers 17 residues. V was clipped by 0 bases and J by 3 bases; unmatched bases: 6. CDR1 and CDR2 (germline): MRHNA, SNTAGT. CDR3 region: CASSDSLSGEYTGELFF. DNA for the CDR3: TGTGCCAGCAGTGACTCGCTTAGCGGGGAGTACACCGGGGAGCTGTTTTTT.

As regards this clone: One end of the junction is discordant with germline, which a read error may explain. This chain joins TRBV15 and TRBJ1-1; D gene unclear. There are 15 residues in the CDR3. Germline V gene sequence: CDR1 LNHNV, CDR2 YYDKDF (reference sequence). For the CDR3, the DNA is TGTGCCACCACCAGAGTGATTACAGAGAACACTGAAGCTTTCTTT. Translation gives CATTRVITENTEAFF.

This chain joins TRBV2 and TRBJ1-2; unclear D gene. The CDR3 loop spans 12 amino acids. Germline V gene lookup returns CDR1 SNHLY and CDR2 FYNNEI. Trimming stripped 4 bases from V and 5 bases from J, with 8 bases between. CDR3 sequence (DNA): TGTGCCAGCAGTGGGACGGGATATGGCTACACCTTC. It yields the protein CASSGTGYGYTF.

V usage is TRBV28 and J usage is TRBJ1-4; D is unresolved. V lost 2 bases to trimming and J lost 10 bases, with 11 bases between them. The CDR3 sequence is 13 residues long. The germline V gene encodes CDR1 MDHEN and CDR2 SYDVKM. CDR3 sequence (DNA): TGTGCCAGCAGTTTAAGGACTCCGGGAAAACTGTTTTTT. Translating gives CASSLRTPGKLFF. The full variable domain, its missing parts supplied by reference TRBV28 and TRBJ1-4, is DVKVTQSSRYLVKRTGEKVFLECVQDMDHENMFWYRQDPGLGLRLIYFSYDVKMKEKGDIPEGYSVSREKKERFSLILESASTNQTSMYLCASSLRTPGKLFFGSGTQLSVL.